The entry below describes one TCR beta chain. This clonotype was seen many times. Its antigen is still unknown. No much larger clone exists at a distance of one base, and base qualities are not known. This entry is derived from a study of response to subunit inactivated influenza vaccine (dated by TCRdb to the late 2010s). Concerning the study at large: The study used deep quantitative T cell receptor repertoire profiling to track responses to a trivalent subunit inactivated influenza vaccine. Study-wide findings and limitations: The authors proposed that each seasonal influenza vaccination may bring in only a limited number of new T cells.

Library prep was done by RT-PCR. The sequencer listed for this sample is Illumina HiSeq 2500. TCRdb applied fastp at Q25 and MiXCR to the public reads, then kept only in-frame beta chains. All rows with the same CDR3 protein become a single entry with the most common DNA and genes. The sample includes 150,000 to 200,000 distinct CDR3 sequences, with less than 15% observed a single time. The top ten constitute approximately 30% of the sample. Reading the germline V gene gives CDR1 SQVTM and CDR2 ANQGSEA. Counted from cysteine to phenylalanine, this CDR3 has 11 amino acids. The CDR3 DNA has 33 bases and is translated from base 1. V gives up 6 bases and J gives up 4 bases, and the segment between their germline ends measures 7 bases. The same data also contributed to another study, on T cells expressing NK-cell markers. The other study reports the following: TCR beta cDNA libraries were made by 5'RACE template switching that added a universal primer site and unique molecular identifiers. About 8 donors provided sorted CD3+CD56+NKG2C+, CD3+CD56+NKG2C- and CD3+CD56-NKG2C+ T-cell subsets, whose TCR beta-chain repertoires were profiled. Among the eight sequenced donors, seven were HCMV-seropositive and one was HCMV-seronegative. To restrict sorting to alphabetaTCR-expressing T cells, an anti-gammadeltaTCR antibody was added in several experiments. In a handful of donors, the dominant CD3+CD56+NKG2C+ clonotypes were found to rank among the top 10 CD8+ clonotypes and to make up about 1.0-7.0% of CD8+ T cells. Those dominant clonotypes were again the most abundant among CD3+CD56-NKG2C+ cells in a few donors, at about 25-60.1%. Whether the expanded NKG2C-expressing T cell clones were specific for HCMV antigens was left unclear. The study sequenced eight donors, all healthy volunteers chosen at random: three men and five women. HCMV-specific IgG was detected in serum with a commercial ELISA kit to determine HCMV serostatus. Ficoll density gradient centrifugation was used to isolate peripheral blood mononuclear cells from blood. Magnetic immunoseparation with Miltenyi isolation kits was used to isolate CD4+ and CD8+ T cells from PBMC. cDNA synthesis was primed from the TCR beta constant segment and was followed by two successive PCR amplification steps. Illumina HiSeq 2000/2500, MiSeq or NextSeq was used to sequence libraries as 2 x 150 bp reads. MIGEC was used to demultiplex reads and group reads by UMI, and MiTCR was used to assemble and quantify clonotypes. To remove erroneous sequences, TCR cDNA sequences were retained only when supported by two or more reads. Downstream repertoire analysis used the tcR package, and clonotypes were matched across fractions by CDR3 nucleotide sequence plus V segment. VDJmatch was used to annotate antigen specificity against VDJdb, with one amino acid substitution in CDR3 allowed.

The chain is assembled from TRBV29-1 and TRBJ2-1; a tentative D call is TRBD2 (5 bases match). This clonotype originated in a man aged 50 to 59 who received an inactivated influenza vaccine. Donor details come from another sample of the same person, matched by shared clones. The specimen comprised CD8+ T cells sorted from PBMCs, sampled 11 to 12 days after vaccination. The CDR3 region reads CSVGLYNEQFF. The DNA is as follows: TGCAGCGTCGGACTTTACAATGAGCAGTTCTTC.